This T cell receptor (beta chain) was profiled in a study of T-cell memory formation after mild COVID-19. CDR3 length: 14 residues. Germline loops: CDR1 SGHRS, CDR2 YFSETQ. The ends lost 0 bases at V and 2 bases at J; junction bases unmatched: 1. This clonotype was detected many times. Each CDR3 protein is one row after TCRdb ran MiXCR on the 5' RACE reads. The table shows about 400,000 distinct CDR3 sequences, with 20% to 30% occurring only once. The TCR sequence derives from an adult woman who had mild COVID-19 (a few samples of this study predate the infection). Cell type and time point are not known. The sequenced material came from PBMCs or a T cell subset sorted from them (not recorded which). This rearrangement joins TRBV5-1 to TRBJ1-2; 7 bases align to TRBD1. This CDR3 reads CASSLAGQNYGYTF. Written as DNA, the CDR3 is TGCGCCAGCAGCTTGGCGGGACAGAACTATGGCTACACCTTC.